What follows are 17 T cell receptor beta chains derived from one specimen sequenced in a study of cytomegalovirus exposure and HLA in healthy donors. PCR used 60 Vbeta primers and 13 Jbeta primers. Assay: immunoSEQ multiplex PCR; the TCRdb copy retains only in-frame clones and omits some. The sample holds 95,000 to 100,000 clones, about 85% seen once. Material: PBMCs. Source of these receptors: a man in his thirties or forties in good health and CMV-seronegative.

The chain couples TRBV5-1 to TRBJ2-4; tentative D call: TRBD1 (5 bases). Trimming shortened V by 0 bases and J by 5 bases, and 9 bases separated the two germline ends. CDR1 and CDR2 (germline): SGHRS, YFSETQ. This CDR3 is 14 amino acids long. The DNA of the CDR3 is TGCGCCAGCAGCTTGGCTCAGGGTCAAAACATTCAGTACTTC. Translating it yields CASSLAQGQNIQYF. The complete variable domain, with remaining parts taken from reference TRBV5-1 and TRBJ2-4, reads KAGVTQTPRYLIKTRGQQVTLSCSPISGHRSVSWYQQTPGQGLQFLFEYFSETQRNKGNFPGRFSGRQFSNSRSEMNVSTLELGDSALYLCASSLAQGQNIQYFGAGTRLSVL.

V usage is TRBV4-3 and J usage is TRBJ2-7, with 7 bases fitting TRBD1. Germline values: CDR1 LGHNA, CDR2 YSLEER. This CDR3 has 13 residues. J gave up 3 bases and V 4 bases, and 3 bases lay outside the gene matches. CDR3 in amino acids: CASSPGTDYEQYF. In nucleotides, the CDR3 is TGCGCCAGCAGCCCGGGGACAGACTACGAGCAGTACTTC.

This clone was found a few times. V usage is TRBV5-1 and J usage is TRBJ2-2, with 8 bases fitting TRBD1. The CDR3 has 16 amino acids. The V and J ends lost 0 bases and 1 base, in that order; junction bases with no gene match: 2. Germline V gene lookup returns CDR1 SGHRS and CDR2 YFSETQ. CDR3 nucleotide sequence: TGCGCCAGCAGCTTGGCCGGGACAGGGAACACCGGGGAGCTGTTTTTT. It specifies CASSLAGTGNTGELFF.

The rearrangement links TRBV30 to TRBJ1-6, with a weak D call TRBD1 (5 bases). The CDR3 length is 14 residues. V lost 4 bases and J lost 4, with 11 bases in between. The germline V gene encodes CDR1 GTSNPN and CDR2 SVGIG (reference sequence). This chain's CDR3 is CAWNPGLYNSPLHF. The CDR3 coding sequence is TGTGCCTGGAATCCAGGGCTTTATAATTCACCCCTCCACTTT.

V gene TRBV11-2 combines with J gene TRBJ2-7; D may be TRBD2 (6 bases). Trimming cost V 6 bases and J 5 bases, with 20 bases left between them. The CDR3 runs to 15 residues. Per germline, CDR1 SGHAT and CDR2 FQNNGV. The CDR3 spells CASRAVGLSLHEQYF. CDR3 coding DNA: TGTGCCAGCAGGGCGGTGGGACTCAGCCTCCACGAGCAGTACTTC.

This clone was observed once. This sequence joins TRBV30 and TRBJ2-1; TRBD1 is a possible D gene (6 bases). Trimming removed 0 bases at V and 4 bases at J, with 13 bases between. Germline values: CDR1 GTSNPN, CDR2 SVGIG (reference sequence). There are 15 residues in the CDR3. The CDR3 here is CAWSVGGNLYNEQFF. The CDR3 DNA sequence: TGTGCCTGGAGTGTAGGGGGTAATTTGTACAATGAGCAGTTCTTC.

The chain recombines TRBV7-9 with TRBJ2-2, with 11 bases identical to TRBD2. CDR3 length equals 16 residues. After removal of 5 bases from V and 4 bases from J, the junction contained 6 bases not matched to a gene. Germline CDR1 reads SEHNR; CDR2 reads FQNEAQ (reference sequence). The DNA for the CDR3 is TGTGCCAGCAGCGAAACTAGCGGGGGCTTCACCGGGGAGCTGTTTTTT. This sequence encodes CASSETSGGFTGELFF.

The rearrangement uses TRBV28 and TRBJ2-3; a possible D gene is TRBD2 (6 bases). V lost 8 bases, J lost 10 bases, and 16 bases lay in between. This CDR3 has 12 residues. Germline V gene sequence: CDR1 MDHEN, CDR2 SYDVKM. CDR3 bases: TGTGCCAGCCGGCGGGACTCGCACCCGCAGTATTTT. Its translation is CASRRDSHPQYF.

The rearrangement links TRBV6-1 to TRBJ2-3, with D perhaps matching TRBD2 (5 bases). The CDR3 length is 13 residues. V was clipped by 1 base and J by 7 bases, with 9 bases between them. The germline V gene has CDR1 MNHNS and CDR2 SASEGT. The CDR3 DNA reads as TGTGCCAGCAGTGAAGGGACTTATAATACGCAGTATTTT. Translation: CASSEGTYNTQYF.

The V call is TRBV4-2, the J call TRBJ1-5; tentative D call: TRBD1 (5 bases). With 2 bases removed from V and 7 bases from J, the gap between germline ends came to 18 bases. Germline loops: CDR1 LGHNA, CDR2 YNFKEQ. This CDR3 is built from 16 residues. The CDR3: CASSQFSGTLEQPQHF. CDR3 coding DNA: TGTGCCAGCAGCCAATTTAGTGGGACTTTGGAGCAGCCCCAGCATTTT.

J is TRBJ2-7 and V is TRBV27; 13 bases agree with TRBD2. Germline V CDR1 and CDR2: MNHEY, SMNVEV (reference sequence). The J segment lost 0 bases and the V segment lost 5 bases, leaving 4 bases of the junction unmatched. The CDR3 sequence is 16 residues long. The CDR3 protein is CASSLGTSGTSYEQYF. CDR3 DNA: TGTGCCAGCAGTCTTGGGACTAGCGGGACCTCCTACGAGCAGTACTTC.

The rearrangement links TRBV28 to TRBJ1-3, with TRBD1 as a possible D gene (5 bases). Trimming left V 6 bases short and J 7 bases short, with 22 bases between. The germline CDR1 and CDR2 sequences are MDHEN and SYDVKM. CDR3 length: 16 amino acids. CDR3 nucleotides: TGTGCCAGCAGGTCGTCAGTTTACCAGGGCATGAACACCATATATTTT. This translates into CASRSSVYQGMNTIYF.

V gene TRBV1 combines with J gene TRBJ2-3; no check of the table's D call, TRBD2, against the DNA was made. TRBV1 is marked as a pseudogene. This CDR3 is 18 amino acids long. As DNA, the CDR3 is TGCACCAGCAGCCCTACTAGCGGGGGGCCCTCTAGCACAGATACGCAGTATTTT. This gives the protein CTSSPTSGGPSSTDTQYF.

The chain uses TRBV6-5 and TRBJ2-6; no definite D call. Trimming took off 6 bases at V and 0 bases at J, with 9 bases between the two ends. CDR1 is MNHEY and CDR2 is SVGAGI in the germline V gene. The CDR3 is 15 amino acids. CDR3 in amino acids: CASREKYSGANVLTF. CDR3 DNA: TGTGCCAGCAGGGAGAAGTACTCTGGGGCCAACGTCCTGACTTTC.

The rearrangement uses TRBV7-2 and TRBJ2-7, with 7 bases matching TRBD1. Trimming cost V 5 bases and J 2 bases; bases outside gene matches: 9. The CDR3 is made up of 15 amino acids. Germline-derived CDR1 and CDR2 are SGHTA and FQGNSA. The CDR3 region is CASSPPDRPPYEQYF. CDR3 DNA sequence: TGTGCCAGCAGCCCACCGGACAGGCCACCCTACGAGCAGTACTTC.

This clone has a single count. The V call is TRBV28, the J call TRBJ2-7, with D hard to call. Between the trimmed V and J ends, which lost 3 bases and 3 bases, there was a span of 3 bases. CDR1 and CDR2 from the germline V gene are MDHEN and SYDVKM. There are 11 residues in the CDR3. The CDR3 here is CASSFNYEQYF. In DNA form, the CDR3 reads TGTGCCAGCAGTTTTAACTACGAGCAGTACTTC.

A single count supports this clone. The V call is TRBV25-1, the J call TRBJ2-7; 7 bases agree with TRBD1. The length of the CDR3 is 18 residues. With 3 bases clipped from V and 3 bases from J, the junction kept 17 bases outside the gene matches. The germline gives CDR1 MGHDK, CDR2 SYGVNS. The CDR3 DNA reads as TGTGCCAGCAGTGATCCCACCGACGACAGGGAAGAGAGCTACGAGCAGTACTTC. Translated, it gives CASSDPTDDREESYEQYF.